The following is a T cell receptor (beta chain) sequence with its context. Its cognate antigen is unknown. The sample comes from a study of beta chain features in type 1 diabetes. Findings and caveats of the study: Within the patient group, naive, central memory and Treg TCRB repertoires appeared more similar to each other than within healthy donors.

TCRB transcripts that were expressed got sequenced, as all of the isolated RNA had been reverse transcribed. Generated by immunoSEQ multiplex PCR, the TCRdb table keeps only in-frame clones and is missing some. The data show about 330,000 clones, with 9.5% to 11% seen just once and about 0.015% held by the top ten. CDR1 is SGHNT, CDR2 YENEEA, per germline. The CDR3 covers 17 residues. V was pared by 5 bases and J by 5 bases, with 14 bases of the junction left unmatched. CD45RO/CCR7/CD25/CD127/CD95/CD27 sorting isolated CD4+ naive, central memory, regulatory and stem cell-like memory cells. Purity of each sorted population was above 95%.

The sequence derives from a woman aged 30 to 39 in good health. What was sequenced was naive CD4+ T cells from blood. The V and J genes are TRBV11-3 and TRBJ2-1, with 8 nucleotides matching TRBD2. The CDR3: CASSEGGGRPGDNEQFF. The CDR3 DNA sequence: TGTGCCAGCAGCGAGGGTGGCGGGAGGCCGGGGGACAATGAGCAGTTCTTC.